The rows below give T cell receptor beta chains drawn from one sample of a study of blood T cell repertoires in COVID-19. TCRdb's copy holds only in-frame clones and misses some; the assay was immunoSEQ multiplex PCR. The table has approximately 300,000 clones, around 90% seen once. Sequenced: peripheral blood. The source is a man aged 50 or older with active or convalescent COVID-19. The CDR3 runs from the conserved cysteine through the conserved F or W. A D gene is named only where the DNA matches it firmly. Clone sizes are given selectively: once, few, many, or a class where the clone is expanded.

v_gene: TRBV19
len: 15
d_gene: TRBD2
j_gene: TRBJ2-7
abundance: -
CDR3nt: TGTGCCAGTAGTTCCAGCGGGGGGGGTTTCTACGAGCAGTACTTC
CDR3aa: CASSSSGGGFYEQYF

v_gene: TRBV29-1
len: 13
d_gene: -
j_gene: TRBJ2-5
abundance: -
CDR3nt: TGCAGCGTTGCTATAACAGACCAAGAGACCCAGTACTTC
CDR3aa: CSVAITDQETQYF

v_gene: TRBV29-1
len: 12
d_gene: -
j_gene: TRBJ1-2
abundance: few
CDR3nt: TGCAGCGTCTCAAGGGGGATCTATGGCTACACCTTC
CDR3aa: CSVSRGIYGYTF

v_gene: TRBV24-1
len: 16
d_gene: -
j_gene: TRBJ2-2
abundance: -
CDR3nt: TGTGCCACCAGTGACCGCGGGGCGAGGGACACCGGGGAGCTGTTTTTT
CDR3aa: CATSDRGARDTGELFF

v_gene: TRBV5-1
len: 14
d_gene: TRBD2
j_gene: TRBJ2-7
abundance: -
CDR3nt: TGCGCCAGCAGCTCGGGACTAGACCCTTGGGAGCAGTACTTC
CDR3aa: CASSSGLDPWEQYF

v_gene: TRBV30
len: 14
d_gene: TRBD1
j_gene: TRBJ1-2
abundance: many
CDR3nt: TGTGCCTGGAGTGTACAGGGGGCTTGGGATGGCTACACCTTC
CDR3aa: CAWSVQGAWDGYTF

v_gene: TRBV7-9
len: 17
d_gene: TRBD2
j_gene: TRBJ2-2
abundance: -
CDR3nt: TGTGCCAGCAGCTCCTCAGCGGGGGGGCCCAACACCGGGGAGCTGTTTTTT
CDR3aa: CASSSSAGGPNTGELFF

v_gene: TRBV7-9
len: 14
d_gene: -
j_gene: TRBJ1-1
abundance: -
CDR3nt: TGTGCCAGCAGCTCCCTTTTAGTAAACACTGAAGCTTTCTTT
CDR3aa: CASSSLLVNTEAFF

v_gene: TRBV5-1
len: 17
d_gene: TRBD1
j_gene: TRBJ1-1
abundance: once
CDR3nt: TGCGCCAGCAACCCATGGACAGGGACCCTGGGGAACACTGAAGCTTTCTTT
CDR3aa: CASNPWTGTLGNTEAFF

v_gene: TRBV5-1
len: 13
d_gene: -
j_gene: TRBJ1-1
abundance: -
CDR3nt: TGCGCCAGCAGCGGAGAACCCGACACTGAAGCTTTCTTT
CDR3aa: CASSGEPDTEAFF

v_gene: TRBV5-1
len: 14
d_gene: TRBD1
j_gene: TRBJ1-2
abundance: -
CDR3nt: TGCGCCAGCAGCTTGGAGCAGGGGGTATCTGGCTACACCTTC
CDR3aa: CASSLEQGVSGYTF

v_gene: TRBV11-1
len: 11
d_gene: -
j_gene: TRBJ2-1
abundance: once
CDR3nt: TGTGCCAGTTCACCGGGTAGTGAGCAGTTCTTC
CDR3aa: CASSPGSEQFF

v_gene: TRBV28
len: 15
d_gene: -
j_gene: TRBJ1-2
abundance: -
CDR3nt: TGTGCCAGCAGTCCGAGCGACGAGGGAAAGTATGGCTACACCTTC
CDR3aa: CASSPSDEGKYGYTF

v_gene: TRBV5-1
len: 15
d_gene: TRBD1
j_gene: TRBJ1-1
abundance: once
CDR3nt: TGCGCCAGCAGCTTAGGGACAGGACACGCCACTGAAGCTTTCTTT
CDR3aa: CASSLGTGHATEAFF

v_gene: TRBV3-1/TRBV3-2
len: 13
d_gene: TRBD1
j_gene: TRBJ1-5
abundance: -
CDR3nt: TGTGCCAGCAGCCCGGGACAGAATCAGCCCCAGCATTTT
CDR3aa: CASSPGQNQPQHF

v_gene: TRBV7-9
len: 19
d_gene: TRBD2
j_gene: TRBJ2-3
abundance: -
CDR3nt: TGTGCCAGCAGCATAACTAGCGGGGGGGCTCGGTTTAGCACAGATACGCAGTATTTT
CDR3aa: CASSITSGGARFSTDTQYF

v_gene: TRBV13
len: 19
d_gene: TRBD2
j_gene: TRBJ2-3
abundance: -
CDR3nt: TGTGCCAGCAGCTCCTCGGGACTAGCGGGAGGGCCGGGCGCAGATACGCAGTATTTT
CDR3aa: CASSSSGLAGGPGADTQYF

v_gene: TRBV5-1
len: 14
d_gene: -
j_gene: TRBJ2-1
abundance: once
CDR3nt: TGCGCCAGCAGCTTGGATAGCCAGAACAATGAGCAGTTCTTC
CDR3aa: CASSLDSQNNEQFF

v_gene: TRBV28
len: 13
d_gene: -
j_gene: TRBJ2-7
abundance: -
CDR3nt: TGTGCCAGCAGTTTAGACACCTCCTACGAGCAGTACTTC
CDR3aa: CASSLDTSYEQYF

v_gene: TRBV6-2/TRBV6-3
len: 17
d_gene: -
j_gene: TRBJ1-1
abundance: -
CDR3nt: TGTGCCAGCAGTTACATGGTGGGTTTGGGAGCCAACACTGAAGCTTTCTTT
CDR3aa: CASSYMVGLGANTEAFF

v_gene: TRBV5-6
len: 18
d_gene: TRBD1
j_gene: TRBJ1-1
abundance: -
CDR3nt: TGTGCCAGCAGCTTTAGGACAGGGCTCACCCTGTCGAACACTGAAGCTTTCTTT
CDR3aa: CASSFRTGLTLSNTEAFF

v_gene: TRBV4-2
len: 15
d_gene: -
j_gene: TRBJ2-7
abundance: -
CDR3nt: TGTGCCAGCAGCCAGGACGGACTCGATTACTACGAGCAGTACTTC
CDR3aa: CASSQDGLDYYEQYF